A single sample is the source of the 29 T cell receptor beta chains below, sequenced in a study of blood T cell repertoires in COVID-19 (dated by TCRdb to 2018 to 2021). Preparation of the library involved the immunoSEQ multiplex PCR assay. TCRdb limited this immuneACCESS table to in-frame rearrangements with V and J called. A share of clones is missing; checked studies link under half to unresolved V genes, and the rest is unexplained. The sample table holds 250,000 to 350,000 clones, of which around 87% were seen once. The top ten hold about 1.7% of the sample. Sequenced sample: PBMCs or T cells enriched from blood (not recorded which). All receptors derive from a young woman with acute COVID-19.

CDR3 amino acids: CASSPNKVELPGQSIYEQYF. CDR3 DNA sequence: TGTGCCAGCTCACCAAATAAGGTAGAGCTTCCGGGACAGTCCATCTACGAGCAGTACTTC. The chain employs TRBV18 and TRBJ2-7, with 7 bases lining up with TRBD1. J gave up 3 bases and V 2 bases, and 22 bases lay outside the gene matches. Germline V gives CDR1 KGHSH, CDR2 LQKENI. This CDR3 comprises 20 residues. Supplemented by reference TRBV18 and TRBJ2-7, the full variable domain reads NAGVMQNPRHLVRRRGQEARLRCSPMKGHSHVYWYRQLPEEGLKFMVYLQKENIIDESGMPKERFSAEFPKEGPSILRIQQVVRGDSAAYFCASSPNKVELPGQSIYEQYFGPGTRLTVT.

V and J are TRBV5-5 and TRBJ1-5; D is ambiguous. This CDR3 has 14 amino acids. V lost 0 bases to trimming and J lost 0 bases, with 4 bases between them. CDR1 is SGHKS and CDR2 is YYEKEE in the germline V gene (reference sequence). CDR3 amino acids: CASSLGHSNQPQHF. CDR3 nucleotides: TGTGCCAGCAGCTTGGGACATAGCAATCAGCCCCAGCATTTT.

This chain joins TRBV3-1 (or the pseudogene TRBV3-2) and TRBJ2-1; D gene unclear. Per germline, CDR1 LGHDT and CDR2 YNNKEL (reference sequence). V was shortened by 4 bases and J by 14 bases, with 18 bases between the two germline ends. The CDR3 sequence is 13 residues long. CDR3 loop: CASSPNYDGIKFF. DNA of the CDR3: TGTGCCAGCAGCCCGAACTACGACGGCATTAAGTTCTTC.

This chain joins TRBV5-1 and TRBJ2-4, with TRBD2 matching 8 bases. The CDR3 length is 19 residues. Germline loops: CDR1 SGHRS, CDR2 YFSETQ. The ends lost 0 bases at V and 0 bases at J; junction bases unmatched: 11. Here the CDR3 DNA reads TGCGCCAGCAGCTTGGTAGGACTAGCTGACGGGCTAGCCAAAAACATTCAGTACTTC. Translated, it gives CASSLVGLADGLAKNIQYF.

The chain links TRBV28 to TRBJ1-3, with no clear D. Germline V gives CDR1 MDHEN, CDR2 SYDVKM. V gave up 5 bases and J gave up 3 bases, with 23 bases separating them. This CDR3 has 18 residues. CDR3 loop: CASSDSRPPKNYGNTIYF. In DNA form, the CDR3 reads TGTGCCAGCAGTGATTCACGGCCCCCCAAGAACTATGGAAACACCATATATTTT.

The chain employs TRBV5-1 and TRBJ2-7; tentative D call: TRBD1 (5 bases). The CDR3 sequence is 16 residues long. CDR1 SGHRS and CDR2 YFSETQ come from the germline V gene. The V and J ends lost 3 bases and 0 bases respectively, with 16 bases between them. The CDR3, as DNA: TGCGCCAGCAGCTGGGGCGGTAGGACCGGCTCCTACGAGCAGTACTTC. The encoded protein is CASSWGGRTGSYEQYF.

This chain joins TRBV15 and TRBJ1-2; no reliable D call. CDR1 is LNHNV and CDR2 is YYDKDF in the germline V gene (reference sequence). There are 15 residues in the CDR3. Trimming took 0 bases from V and 5 from J, leaving 13 bases between them. As DNA, the CDR3 is TGTGCCACCAGCAGAGATCTAGGTCCGGGGTATGGCTACACCTTC. It codes for CATSRDLGPGYGYTF. Full variable domain (rest looked up from reference TRBV15 and TRBJ1-2): DAMVIQNPRYQVTQFGKPVTLSCSQTLNHNVMYWYQQKSSQAPKLLFHYYDKDFNNEADTPDNFQSRRPNTSFCFLDIRSPGLGDTAMYLCATSRDLGPGYGYTFGSGTRLTVV.

The V gene is TRBV27, the J gene TRBJ2-1; D might be TRBD1 (5 bases). This CDR3 comprises 16 residues. V was trimmed by 1 base and J by 6 bases, leaving 16 bases between them. The V gene's germline CDR1 is MNHEY and CDR2 SMNVEV (reference sequence). In nucleotides, the CDR3 is TGTGCCAGCAGTTTATTTTTGGCAGGGCCTTCCAATGAGCAGTTCTTC. This sequence encodes CASSLFLAGPSNEQFF.

This sequence joins TRBV6-2 or TRBV6-3 and TRBJ2-7; a weak D match, TRBD1 (6 bases). Germline V gene data show CDR1 as MNHEY and CDR2 as SVGEGT. V gave up 6 bases and J gave up 3 bases, with 12 bases separating them. CDR3 length equals 13 residues. The CDR3 is CASSPTGNYEQYF. The CDR3, as DNA: TGTGCCAGCAGCCCTACAGGGAACTACGAGCAGTACTTC.

CDR3 loop: CASSRGQGRAGELFF. CDR3 nucleotide sequence: TGTGCCAGCAGCCGAGGACAGGGACGGGCAGGGGAGCTGTTTTTT. This chain uses TRBV11-3 with TRBJ2-2, with TRBD1 matching over 8 bases. Trimming at V came to 5 bases and at J to 8 bases, leaving 10 bases not matched to a gene. The CDR3 runs to 15 residues. The germline V gene has CDR1 SGHNT and CDR2 YENEEA.

The V and J genes are TRBV27 and TRBJ2-3, with 10 bases identical to TRBD2. Germline CDR1 is MNHEY and CDR2 is SMNVEV (reference sequence). V shed 3 bases, J shed 3 bases, and the junction held 6 bases outside the gene matches. The CDR3 spans 16 residues. Here the CDR3 reads CASSFRASGRTDTQYF. As DNA, the CDR3 is TGTGCCAGCAGTTTCCGGGCTAGCGGGAGAACAGATACGCAGTATTTT.

This chain connects TRBV7-2 to TRBJ1-2, with TRBD1 matching over 8 bases. The V gene end was trimmed by 1 base and the J gene end by 8 bases; junction bases not matched to a gene: 12. CDR3 size: 16 residues. The germline V gene encodes CDR1 SGHTA and CDR2 FQGNSA. The CDR3 here is CASSLDPQGARGGYTF. The CDR3 DNA reads as TGTGCCAGCAGCTTAGATCCCCAGGGGGCGCGGGGCGGCTACACCTTC.

The V gene is TRBV30, the J gene TRBJ2-5; no definite D call. Germline V gene sequence: CDR1 GTSNPN, CDR2 SVGIG (reference sequence). The CDR3 spans 11 residues. Between the trimmed V and J ends, which lost 1 base and 7 bases, there was a span of 7 bases. This CDR3 is CAWSDLRTQYF. The CDR3 region has the DNA TGTGCCTGGAGTGACCTCAGGACCCAGTACTTC.

This rearrangement joins TRBV18 to TRBJ2-1; TRBD2 matches at 15 bases. Germline V gene lookup returns CDR1 KGHSH and CDR2 LQKENI. J gave up 7 bases and V 6 bases, and 4 bases lay outside the gene matches. This CDR3 is built from 15 residues. The CDR3 DNA sequence: TGTGCCAGCTCCCTTGGACTAGCGGGAGGGAATGAGCAGTTCTTC. This sequence encodes CASSLGLAGGNEQFF.

This chain uses TRBV11-2 with TRBJ1-2; 9 nucleotides align to TRBD1. The CDR3 spans 15 residues. CDR1 and CDR2 (germline): SGHAT, FQNNGV. The V and J ends lost 5 bases and 4 bases, in that order; junction bases with no gene match: 8. The CDR3 region has the DNA TGTGCCAGCAGCCCCGGGACAGGGCCTGGCTATGGCTACACCTTC. Encoded protein: CASSPGTGPGYGYTF.

V and J are TRBV28 and TRBJ2-7, with a possible D match to TRBD1 (5 bases). Germline assignment: CDR1 MDHEN and CDR2 SYDVKM. Trimming shortened V by 4 bases and J by 6 bases, and 10 bases separated the two germline ends. The CDR3 has 12 residues. In DNA form, the CDR3 reads TGTGCCAGCAGTTCTCCAGGGCTCGAGCAGTACTTC. Protein product: CASSSPGLEQYF.

The chain uses TRBV5-5 and TRBJ2-5; D may be TRBD2 (5 bases). The CDR3 is 13 residues long. V was cut by 10 bases and J by 4 bases, with 17 bases left in between. Germline V gene lookup returns CDR1 SGHKS and CDR2 YYEKEE (reference sequence). The chain's CDR3 is CAVALGLGETQYF. Here the CDR3 DNA reads TGTGCCGTAGCACTAGGGTTAGGAGAGACCCAGTACTTC.

The chain is built from TRBV3-1 (or the pseudogene TRBV3-2) and TRBJ2-1, with 7 bases that match TRBD2. The length of the CDR3 is 15 residues. The germline V gene has CDR1 LGHDT and CDR2 YNNKEL (reference sequence). The V and J ends lost 2 bases and 6 bases, in that order; junction bases with no gene match: 7. The CDR3 loop is CASSQRRESVNEQFF. The CDR3 DNA is TGTGCCAGCAGCCAACGGCGGGAGTCGGTCAATGAGCAGTTCTTC.

Written as DNA, the CDR3 is TGTGCCAGCAGTTTCTTGTTCTTCGGACTAGCGGACTCCTACAATGAGCAGTTCTTC. This codes for CASSFLFFGLADSYNEQFF. V is TRBV28 and J is TRBJ2-1; 10 bases agree with TRBD2. V gave up 3 bases and J gave up 0 bases; unmatched junction bases: 11. Germline loops: CDR1 MDHEN, CDR2 SYDVKM. This CDR3 spans 19 amino acids.

The chain carries TRBV5-1 and TRBJ2-6; 9 bases line up with TRBD1. Germline lookup yields CDR1 SGHRS and CDR2 YFSETQ. The V gene end was trimmed by 4 bases and the J gene end by 2 bases; junction bases not matched to a gene: 7. The CDR3 runs to 17 residues. The CDR3 protein is CASSPPQGAPGANVLTF. The CDR3 DNA reads TGCGCCAGCAGCCCGCCACAGGGGGCGCCTGGGGCCAACGTCCTGACTTTC.

This chain connects TRBV5-1 to TRBJ2-4, with TRBD2 identical over 7 bases. The CDR3 contains 14 residues. Trimming at V came to 1 base and at J to 8 bases, leaving 6 bases not matched to a gene. Germline values: CDR1 SGHRS, CDR2 YFSETQ. The CDR3 DNA follows: TGCGCCAGCAGCTTGTACGGGGGGTTGGACATTCAGTACTTC. It specifies CASSLYGGLDIQYF.

The chain uses TRBV2 and TRBJ1-2; no definite D call. The CDR3 length is 15 residues. V was trimmed by 0 bases and J by 6 bases, leaving 14 bases between them. CDR1 SNHLY and CDR2 FYNNEI come from the germline V gene. The CDR3 region is CASSEAYTPDNGYTF. CDR3 DNA sequence: TGTGCCAGCAGTGAAGCCTATACTCCCGATAATGGCTACACCTTC.

This clone was seen only once. The genes are TRBV6-5 and TRBJ2-7; 9 bases map to TRBD1. Germline V gene lookup returns CDR1 MNHEY and CDR2 SVGAGI. The CDR3 has 15 amino acids. Losses at the gene ends were 6 bases for V and 5 bases for J; bases not matched to a gene: 11. DNA for the CDR3: TGTGCCAGCAGACCCCCGGGACAGGGTACCCACGAGCAGTACTTC. Its protein product is CASRPPGQGTHEQYF.

The V and J genes are TRBV19 and TRBJ1-5; D possibly corresponds to TRBD1 (6 bases). The CDR3 runs 15 residues. V gave up 3 bases and J gave up 3 bases, with 12 bases separating them. Germline CDR1 is LNHDA and CDR2 is SQIVND (reference sequence). CDR3 in DNA: TGTGCCAGTAGTATCGGTACAGGGTTCAATCAGCCCCAGCATTTT. Translated: CASSIGTGFNQPQHF.

This chain links TRBV7-9 with TRBJ2-1; D gene ambiguous. V gave up 2 bases and J gave up 6 bases, with 8 bases separating them. The germline CDR1 and CDR2 sequences are SEHNR and FQNEAQ (reference sequence). The CDR3 runs to 13 residues. In DNA form, the CDR3 reads TGTGCCAGCAGCTTATTTGGGCTCAATGAGCAGTTCTTC. It encodes CASSLFGLNEQFF.

This clone has only one observation. This sequence joins TRBV6-5 and TRBJ1-5, with TRBD1 matching over 8 bases. After removal of 2 bases from V and 5 bases from J, the junction contained 5 bases not matched to a gene. The CDR3 covers 15 residues. Germline V gene lookup returns CDR1 MNHEY and CDR2 SVGAGI. In DNA, the CDR3 is TGTGCCAGCAGTTACACGGGACAGGCTGATCAGCCCCAGCATTTT. It yields the protein CASSYTGQADQPQHF.

The chain combines TRBV28 with TRBJ2-7, with TRBD2 matching over 10 bases. CDR3 length equals 18 residues. V trimming: 7 bases; J trimming: 2 bases; junction bases outside the gene matches: 17. The germline gives CDR1 MDHEN, CDR2 SYDVKM. The CDR3 coding sequence is TGTGCCAGCATCGGGGGAGAGGCGCTAGCGGGGGCCGCCTACGAGCAGTACTTC. This gives the protein CASIGGEALAGAAYEQYF. The full variable domain, in which reference TRBV28 and TRBJ2-7 provide the parts outside the CDR3, is DVKVTQSSRYLVKRTGEKVFLECVQDMDHENMFWYRQDPGLGLRLIYFSYDVKMKEKGDIPEGYSVSREKKERFSLILESASTNQTSMYLCASIGGEALAGAAYEQYFGPGTRLTVT.

V is TRBV30 and J is TRBJ2-1; TRBD2 might be the D (5 bases). The germline gives CDR1 GTSNPN, CDR2 SVGIG (reference sequence). Between the trimmed V and J ends, which lost 1 base and 0 bases, there was a span of 10 bases. There are 15 residues in the CDR3. In DNA form, the CDR3 reads TGTGCCTGGAGTGCCGGGATCACCTCCTACAATGAGCAGTTCTTC. This gives the protein CAWSAGITSYNEQFF.

CDR3: CASSPSPGLATETQYF. CDR3 nucleotide sequence: TGTGCCAGCAGCCCGTCACCGGGACTAGCGACAGAGACCCAGTACTTC. The chain couples TRBV7-2 to TRBJ2-5, with 10 bases that match TRBD2. The CDR3 runs 16 residues. Looked up from germline, CDR1 is SGHTA and CDR2 is FQGNSA. V trimming: 5 bases; J trimming: 4 bases; junction bases outside the gene matches: 10.